This TCR beta chain came from a study of cytomegalovirus exposure and HLA in healthy donors (dated by TCRdb to the late 2010s). Notes on the research overall: An earlier analysis of roughly 610 of the donors reported about 300 Gb of sequence data and 117 million unique TCR beta sequences obtained from 150 million to 200 million T cells. The later analysis used no new phenotypic data to find candidate immune exposures, relying instead on TCR beta sequences and their occurrence across donors. In addition to the first cohort of approximately 650 subjects, a separate validation cohort of approximately 120 different subjects was used. A later genetic analysis took genome-wide SNP genotypes for about 65% of the 666 donors and used that subset as a discovery cohort. The study was designed to test whether signatures of past pathogen exposure could be identified by cataloging public T cell receptors. To study patterns of TCR occurrence, a later analysis re-analyzed previously published TCR beta repertoires from around 670 donors and added high-resolution HLA genotyping. High-throughput TCR immunosequencing, statistical association of individual TCRs with disease status, and machine learning were combined to predict cytomegalovirus infection status. Approximately 310 gigabases of sequencing data and approximately 85 million unique TCR sequences were included in an early release covering around 650 HLA-typed donors. Both class I and class II loci were covered by HLA typing, at four-digit resolution. Donor age, sex, ethnicity and CMV serostatus were compiled together with the repertoire data. Every discovery cohort repertoire had been produced on one sequencing platform. About five DR-DQ haplotypes were treated as single units for association and clustering because of strong linkage in the cohort. The study used immunosequencing to profile the T cell repertoires of around 600 subjects and linked those repertoires to cytomegalovirus serostatus. Typing coverage varied by locus: roughly 629-630 donors for A, B, C, DRB1 and DQB1; approximately 500 for DQA1; 600 to 610 for DPA1; roughly 470 for DPB1. Among around 400 genotyped donors of the cohort, an average of roughly 240,000 unique TCR beta nucleotide sequences were sequenced per donor, 15% to 20% of them non-productive. An earlier analysis of approximately 640 of the donors applied high-throughput TCR beta sequencing to assess whether each TCR beta V gene segment acted as functional or pseudogenic. Of the roughly 400 genotyped donors, over 65% fell in the genetic ancestry cluster associated with self-reported Caucasian donors.

Per the germline V gene, MNHEY is the CDR1 and SVGAGI is the CDR2. The V end loses 8 bases and the J end loses 4 bases, and a stretch of 12 bases separates them. The CDR3 measures 13 amino acids from cysteine to phenylalanine. The retained sequence is limited to the CDR3, 39 bases, with the frame set at the first base. The cohort was made up of under 800 healthy bone marrow donors. At the time of sampling, every cohort member was nominally healthy, though immune exposures that went unrecorded were likely present. The donor tested CMV seropositive, placing the donor among the 289 seropositive members of the cohort. Every donor gave a peripheral blood sample, and the peripheral blood mononuclear cells from that sample were used for TCR beta sequencing. The Qiagen DNeasy Blood Extraction Kit was used to extract genomic DNA from the blood cell samples. Findings and caveats that apply to the study as a whole: When HLA alleles, especially DR and DQ, strongly co-occurred, TCR associations were difficult to assign to individual alleles. According to the authors, the approach could potentially be generalized to other disease states and immunological phenotypes. A group of highly shared sequence variants was considered likely to be a technical artifact of the sequencing pipeline. In a later analysis, several top co-occurrence clusters were reported to appear linked to parvovirus B19, influenza, CMV and Epstein-Barr virus. Broadly in line with IMGT annotations, most TCR beta V segments showed up in productive rearrangements about 90% or about 30% of the time in an earlier analysis of under 700 of the donors. Linkage disequilibrium might explain the correlated functional status among segregating V segments, but an unknown experimental factor could not be ruled out. In vitro tests confirmed that a few of the cytomegalovirus-associated TCR beta chains recognize cytomegalovirus antigens. Because HLA typing was unavailable for some donors at each locus, only the typed subset was used in association tests. In a later genetic analysis, a missense DCLRE1C variant was associated with V-gene and J-gene trimming of TCR beta chains, and the association was replicated in an independent cohort. Because the 87-base-pair reads could not distinguish some IMGT-functional V segments, including TRBV6-2 and TRBV6-3, those segments were excluded. According to a later analysis, TCR association rates differed among HLA loci, with DRB1 alleles showing the most associated TCRs and HLA-C alleles showing the fewest. Compared with equally common non-associated chains, HLA-associated TCR beta chains in a later analysis were more clonally expanded and had lower generation probabilities. According to a later genetic analysis, donors in an Asian-associated ancestry cluster had fewer N-insertions in productive TCRs than the approximately 630-donor mean. For the cohort, immune exposure information was limited to CMV serostatus. Most CMV-associated TCR beta chains appeared to be HLA-restricted in a later analysis, and the HLA associations seemed to be driven largely by CMV exposure. Specific HLA alleles were associated with about 17,000 TCR beta sequences at a false discovery rate of 0.05 in a later analysis. A total of 150 to 200 TCR beta chains were listed by the study as associated with cytomegalovirus. The classifier was reported to diagnose cytomegalovirus status with high specificity and sensitivity in both the original cohort and the validation cohort. A further reported finding was that TCR beta sequences accurately predicted the HLA-A and HLA-B alleles for most subjects in the first cohort. The earlier analysis of fewer than 750 of the donors excluded fewer than 20 rarely observed V segments, including chromosome 9 orphons, because counts were too low. Presence/absence analyses assumed roughly uniform sequencing depth across donors, an assumption that may not hold. Most TCR sequences were observed very rarely across donors, whereas some public TCRs were present in many individuals. Only TCR beta chains were sequenced in this cohort, and the absence of alpha or paired-chain data limited detectable features.

This clone was observed once. The antigen this receptor binds is unknown. The record has no base qualities; no much larger clone is one base away. The library came from the immunoSEQ multiplex PCR assay. For the multiplex PCR, a mixture combining 60 forward primers for TCR Vbeta segments and 13 reverse primers for TCR Jbeta segments was used. The CDR3 region of rearranged TCR beta genes was amplified from genomic DNA by a multiplex PCR assay. On the Illumina HiSeq System, the amplified TCR beta libraries were sequenced as 87-base-pair reads. On the authors' methods: A later analysis counted tens of millions of unique TCR beta chains across the 670 or so repertoires, and roughly 11 million of these chains were shared by at least two donors. Raw reads were error-corrected and collapsed into unique sequences by a nearest-neighbor algorithm in which closely related sequences were merged to remove PCR and sequencing errors. To assign V, D and J gene segments, CDR3 sequences were aligned to IMGT reference sequences. For a sequence to be retained, a match of at least six nucleotides to both a V gene segment and a J gene segment was required. Rearrangements were classified as productive when the CDR3 lacked stop codons and remained in frame with V and J, and all other rearrangements were classified as non-productive. CDR3 was defined according to IMGT convention as the region running from the second conserved V-encoded cysteine to the conserved J-encoded phenylalanine. The earlier analysis of more than 450 of the donors excluded sequences that lacked an unambiguous match to a single V gene segment. An earlier analysis of fewer than 650 of the donors classified V segments as functional when productive rearrangements were above 56.7% and as segregating when the standard deviation between donors was above 5%. To diagnose cytomegalovirus status from the catalog of TCR beta chain sequences, a statistical classification framework was built. In a later analysis, V and J genes were assigned by comparing TCR nucleotide sequences against IMGT/GENE-DB human TR gene sequences. Using the TCRdist pipeline, a later analysis assigned CDR3 sequences along with most-parsimonious VDJ recombination scenarios. In a later analysis, every TCR beta chain was defined by the combination of its CDR3 amino acid sequence and its V-gene family, and reads without a unique V-gene family were dropped. A later analysis removed over 500 highly shared, low-generation-probability nucleotide sequences to deal with suspected cross-contamination and a sequencing artifact. In a later analysis, a clonal expansion index was calculated for each public chain from normalized within-repertoire ranks of inferred template counts. In a later analysis, generation probabilities were computed with a VDJ recombination model fitted to out-of-frame rearrangements, and the resulting probabilities were checked against IGoR. A later analysis scored TCR-TCR, TCR-HLA and TCR-CMV co-occurrence with hypergeometric tests, applying a repertoire-size bias correction to TCR pairs. In a later analysis, false discovery rates were estimated by permuting HLA or CMV assignments 20 times. In a later analysis, co-occurring TCRs were grouped using DBSCAN, and TCRdist sequence similarity was added for clustering within HLA-allele-positive subsets. Repertoires with fewer than 30,000 or more than 120,000 public chains were left out of co-occurrence clustering, as were several repertoires with anomalous nucleotide sharing. This immuneACCESS table, as held by TCRdb, lists in-frame sequences with V and J called but not all clones. Of the missing ones, under half trace to an unresolved V gene in checked studies; the others have no known cause. That table is the source of V, J and clone size, and D and trimming were worked out from the DNA. In all, the sample holds some 200,000 clones, and roughly four fifths of those were seen once. The ten top clones hold approximately 6.5% of the sample.

This receptor was obtained from a woman aged 50 to 60 in good health and CMV-seropositive. This chain is built from TRBV6-5 and TRBJ1-5; the best D guess is TRBD1, with 5 bases matching. Sequencing used PBMCs. The CDR3 region reads CASWAGWNQPQHF. In nucleotides, the sequence is TGTGCCAGCTGGGCAGGGTGGAATCAGCCCCAGCATTTT.